One sample yielded the 8 T cell receptor beta chains listed below, sequenced in a study of blood T cell repertoires in COVID-19. Clones were read by immunoSEQ multiplex PCR, and TCRdb kept only the in-frame ones, dropping some. The top ten clones hold 5% to 8% of a sample with fewer than 110,000 clones, roughly 84% of them seen once. Material: peripheral blood. These receptors all stem from a human donor in a cohort sampled during active COVID-19.

J is TRBJ2-7 and V is TRBV19, with a weak D call TRBD1 (5 bases). Germline values: CDR1 LNHDA, CDR2 SQIVND (reference sequence). This CDR3 is built from 15 residues. With 4 bases removed from V and 4 bases from J, the gap between germline ends came to 17 bases. The CDR3: CASSRSTVPRYEQYF. CDR3 nucleotide sequence: TGTGCCAGTAGTAGATCGACAGTGCCTAGGTACGAGCAGTACTTC.

In its sample, this clone was seen once. The chain is built from TRBV2 and TRBJ1-5; TRBD1 matches at 9 bases. Germline CDR1 reads SNHLY; CDR2 reads FYNNEI. The CDR3 has 13 residues. V lost 8 bases and J lost 4; bases outside the gene matches: 3. CDR3 bases: TGTGCCAGCGGGACAGGGTCAAATCAGCCCCAGCATTTT. This encodes CASGTGSNQPQHF.

To note about this clone: As the CDR3 is not closed by the conserved phenylalanine or tryptophan, this likely results from a read error. No DNA is shown, since the ends of the CDR3 on it are uncertain; the CDR3 is the one TCRdb lists. This chain uses TRBV3-1 (or the pseudogene TRBV3-2) with TRBJ2-7; the DNA was not compared with TRBD1, the D call given in the table. The CDR3 totals 12 residues, both ends included. Germline V gene data show CDR1 as LGHDT and CDR2 as YNNKEL (reference sequence). CDR3 sequence: CASSHATGAIYL.

The V and J genes are TRBV30 and TRBJ1-5; D call uncertain. V was shortened by 0 bases and J by 7 bases, with 10 bases between the two germline ends. The V gene's germline CDR1 is GTSNPN and CDR2 SVGIG (reference sequence). CDR3 size: 13 residues. The CDR3 coding sequence is TGTGCCTGGAGTGTAGGAGGGTGGCAGCCCCAGCATTTT. Protein sequence: CAWSVGGWQPQHF.

The V gene is TRBV7-8, the J gene TRBJ2-5, with 10 bases fitting TRBD2. V dropped 2 bases and J dropped 2; count of bases not matched to a gene: 5. CDR1 and CDR2 from the germline V gene are SGHVS and FQNEAQ. This CDR3 has 16 amino acids. CDR3 residues: CASSLWSGGGQETQYF. The CDR3 DNA reads as TGTGCCAGCAGCTTATGGAGCGGGGGGGGACAAGAGACCCAGTACTTC.

This chain links TRBV6-5 with TRBJ2-7, with D perhaps matching TRBD2 (6 bases). Germline CDR1 reads MNHEY; CDR2 reads SVGAGI. The CDR3 covers 11 residues. Trimming took 7 bases from V and 2 from J, leaving 6 bases between them. The CDR3 DNA is TGTGCCAGCACGGGGGCCTACGAGCAGTACTTC. It encodes CASTGAYEQYF.

This chain uses TRBV12-3 or TRBV12-4 with TRBJ1-1; D not resolved. The V and J ends lost 5 bases and 0 bases respectively, with 7 bases between them. The length of the CDR3 is 13 residues. The CDR3 DNA reads as TGTGCCAGCAGTACGACAATGAACACTGAAGCTTTCTTT. Residues: CASSTTMNTEAFF.

This chain joins TRBV28 and TRBJ1-5, with TRBD1 matching 7 bases. V lost 2 bases, J lost 0 bases, and 4 bases stayed unmatched. Germline values: CDR1 MDHEN, CDR2 SYDVKM. The length of the CDR3 is 16 residues. Written as DNA, the CDR3 is TGTGCCAGCAGTTTACGCCCAGGGGGTAGCAATCAGCCCCAGCATTTT. Residues: CASSLRPGGSNQPQHF.